Each of the 5 T cell receptor beta chains below was sequenced from the same sample in a study of blood T cell repertoires in COVID-19. Using immunoSEQ multiplex PCR, the repertoire was profiled, and TCRdb retains in-frame clones only, with some absent. The profile covers 140,000 or so clones, with about 87% appearing a single time and roughly 2.5% taken by the ten largest. Sequences were obtained from peripheral blood. These receptors were collected from a human donor with COVID-19, enrolled during active disease. The donor label of this sample is uncertain.

By share, this clone counts as medium-sized. This sample also contains other DNA sequences that code for the same CDR3. The CDR3 spells CSATGDTEAFF. CDR3 bases: TGCAGTGCTACAGGGGACACTGAAGCTTTCTTT. The chain joins TRBV20-1 to TRBJ1-1, with D maybe TRBD1 (6 bases). Trimming removed 4 bases at V and 3 bases at J, with 6 bases between. From germline, CDR1 is DFQATT and CDR2 SNEGSKA (reference sequence). The CDR3 is 11 residues long.

The chain couples TRBV10-1 to TRBJ1-1, with 8 positions matching TRBD1. CDR3 length: 14 amino acids. Trimming cost V 3 bases and J 6 bases; bases outside gene matches: 6. The V gene's germline CDR1 is WNHNN and CDR2 SYGVQD (reference sequence). The CDR3 DNA is TGCGCCAGCAGTGATCCGGACAGGGACGCTGAAGCTTTCTTT. Translated, it gives CASSDPDRDAEAFF.

This clone was detected a few times. The chain employs TRBV4-1 and TRBJ2-7; D is uncertain. The CDR3 sequence is 13 residues long. Germline CDR1 reads MGHRA; CDR2 reads YSYEKL. Trimming cost V 4 bases and J 4 bases, with 11 bases left between them. The CDR3 DNA reads as TGCGCCAGCAGCCTTACGGAGATTTACGAGCAGTACTTC. Translating gives CASSLTEIYEQYF.

V gene TRBV3-1 (or the pseudogene TRBV3-2) combines with J gene TRBJ1-2; 9 nucleotides align to TRBD1. The CDR3 is made up of 16 amino acids. Trimming cost V 4 bases and J 3 bases; bases outside gene matches: 9. CDR1 is LGHDT and CDR2 is YNNKEL in the germline V gene (reference sequence). CDR3 residues: CASSPRTGVGDYGYTF. The CDR3 coding sequence is TGTGCCAGCAGCCCGCGGACAGGGGTGGGAGACTATGGCTACACCTTC.

The chain has TRBV7-3 and TRBJ2-5; D is possibly TRBD1 (7 bases). Trimming shortened V by 5 bases and J by 4 bases, and 17 bases separated the two germline ends. The CDR3 extends over 15 amino acids. Per germline, CDR1 SGHTA and CDR2 FQGTGA. The CDR3 here is CASSATGEAGETQYF. CDR3 in DNA: TGTGCCAGCAGCGCCACAGGGGAGGCGGGAGAGACCCAGTACTTC.